This entry describes one TCR beta chain. Either two negative PCRs, clearance, or symptom resolution qualified Cohort 3 donors as recovered. This record comes from a study of blood T cell repertoires in COVID-19. Whole-study context: Sites in the United States, Italy and Spain provided acute and convalescent COVID-19 samples.

Libraries were prepared by immunoSEQ multiplex PCR; TCRdb keeps only in-frame clonotypes and omits some of them. The repertoire holds almost 500,000 clones, more than 85% seen once, with 6.5% to 9.5% in the top ten. The J segment lost 3 bases and the V segment lost 8 bases, leaving 13 bases of the junction unmatched. This CDR3 is 16 amino acids long. CDR1 is SNHLY, CDR2 FYNNEI, per germline. This receptor was identified in a woman between 55 and 75 years old who had recovered from COVID-19. V gene TRBV2 combines with J gene TRBJ1-2; 9 nucleotides line up with TRBD1. Material: PBMCs or T cells enriched from blood (not recorded which). The CDR3 nucleotides read TGTGCCAGCTCCCGGGACAGGGAGAGTTTGGACTATGGCTACACCTTC. Residues: CASSRDRESLDYGYTF.